The 12 T cell receptor beta chains reported below all come from one sample, sequenced in a study of Ad26.COV2.S vaccination and SARS-CoV-2 variants. Profiled with immunoSEQ multiplex PCR; TCRdb holds only in-frame clones, not every one. The table shows about 350,000 clones, with roughly 90% occurring only once. The treatment was: roughly 19 received Ad26.COV2.S at low or high dose, single or two shots; 5 received placebo; per-sample allocation not given. It was on day 63 after the first vaccine or placebo injection that samples were taken. The sample consisted of peripheral blood, taken in a trial of Ad26.COV2.S vaccine versus placebo. The origin of the receptors is a person between 18 and 60 years old who received the Ad26.COV2.S COVID-19 vaccine or a placebo.

The chain links TRBV3-1 (or the pseudogene TRBV3-2) to TRBJ1-2, with D uncertain. The CDR3 totals 14 residues. CDR1 is LGHDT, CDR2 YNNKEL, per germline (reference sequence). V dropped 4 bases and J dropped 6 bases, with 15 bases sitting between them. DNA of the CDR3: TGTGCCAGCAGCCCCGTAGCGGATGAGGATGGCTACACCTTC. Its protein product is CASSPVADEDGYTF.

The chain is built from TRBV30 and TRBJ2-1; D is unresolved. Trimming took off 2 bases at V and 0 bases at J, with 11 bases between the two ends. CDR3 length: 15 amino acids. Looked up from germline, CDR1 is GTSNPN and CDR2 is SVGIG (reference sequence). In nucleotides, the CDR3 is TGTGCCTGGAGTCTCGTCTGGAGCTCCTACAATGAGCAGTTCTTC. Protein sequence: CAWSLVWSSYNEQFF.

The chain couples TRBV7-2 to TRBJ2-7, with 7 bases identical to TRBD2. V shed 5 bases, J shed 1 base, and the junction held 8 bases outside the gene matches. The germline CDR1 and CDR2 sequences are SGHTA and FQGNSA. The CDR3 totals 15 residues. The CDR3 DNA reads TGTGCCAGCAGCACTAGAGCTAGCGGTTCCTACGAGCAGTACTTC. Protein: CASSTRASGSYEQYF.

A single count supports this clone. The CDR3 protein is CASSPDRLNEKLFF. CDR3 DNA: TGTGCCAGCAGCCCAGACAGATTGAATGAAAAACTGTTTTTT. The chain employs TRBV6-5 and TRBJ1-4, with D perhaps matching TRBD1 (5 bases). Germline loops: CDR1 MNHEY, CDR2 SVGAGI. V lost 6 bases and J lost 5, with 13 bases in between. The length of the CDR3 is 14 residues.

The V gene is TRBV5-1, the J gene TRBJ2-1; 10 nucleotides match TRBD2. V shed 4 bases, J shed 6 bases, and the junction held 7 bases outside the gene matches. CDR3 length: 15 amino acids. Germline CDR1 SGHRS, CDR2 YFSETQ. The CDR3 is CASSLRTSGTNEQFF. The DNA of the CDR3 is TGCGCCAGCAGCCTCCGGACTAGCGGTACCAATGAGCAGTTCTTC.

The chain carries TRBV7-9 and TRBJ2-1; no definite D call. Per the germline V gene, CDR1 is SEHNR and CDR2 is FQNEAQ (reference sequence). Trimming pared 6 bases from V and 6 bases from J, leaving 12 bases between. The CDR3 sequence is 13 residues long. The CDR3 region has the DNA TGTGCCAGCAGTCGAGCAACTGGCAATGAGCAGTTCTTC. Its translation: CASSRATGNEQFF.

The J gene is TRBJ2-2, the V gene TRBV9; 9 nucleotides agree with TRBD2. This CDR3 spans 16 amino acids. The germline gives CDR1 SGDLS, CDR2 YYNGEE. V shed 3 bases, J shed 1 base, and the junction held 4 bases outside the gene matches. Here the CDR3 reads CASSARLAENTGELFF. CDR3 DNA sequence: TGTGCCAGCAGCGCCAGACTAGCGGAGAACACCGGGGAGCTGTTTTTT.

The rearrangement links TRBV7-9 to TRBJ1-6; 7 bases line up with TRBD1. V shed 5 bases, J shed 9 bases, and the junction held 7 bases outside the gene matches. Germline V CDR1 and CDR2: SEHNR, FQNEAQ (reference sequence). The CDR3 length is 14 residues. CDR3 bases: TGTGCCAGCAGCCGCGCCGACAGGGCTTCACCCCTCCACTTT. Translation gives CASSRADRASPLHF.

The genes are TRBV7-9 and TRBJ1-2, with 7 nucleotides matching TRBD1. The CDR3 extends over 14 amino acids. CDR1 is SEHNR and CDR2 is FQNEAQ in the germline V gene (reference sequence). Unmatched junction bases numbered 10, after V lost 5 bases and J lost 7 bases. The CDR3 here is CASSLYRDSGGYTF. The DNA of the CDR3 is TGTGCCAGCAGCCTATACCGGGACAGTGGTGGCTACACCTTC.

This clone was seen only once. This rearrangement joins TRBV5-1 to TRBJ1-6; maybe TRBD1 (5 bases). The CDR3 has 14 residues. Trimming shortened V by 2 bases and J by 8 bases, and 11 bases separated the two germline ends. CDR1 and CDR2 from the germline V gene are SGHRS and YFSETQ. DNA for the CDR3: TGCGCCAGCAGCTTATACGGACAAGATTCACCCCTCCACTTT. Translating gives CASSLYGQDSPLHF. Together with reference TRBV5-1 and TRBJ1-6, the CDR3 gives the full variable domain: KAGVTQTPRYLIKTRGQQVTLSCSPISGHRSVSWYQQTPGQGLQFLFEYFSETQRNKGNFPGRFSGRQFSNSRSEMNVSTLELGDSALYLCASSLYGQDSPLHFGNGTRLTVT.

The chain couples TRBV6-2 or TRBV6-3 to TRBJ2-3; unclear D gene. This CDR3 region has 12 residues. V shed 4 bases and J shed 8 bases, with 10 bases lying between them. The germline V gene has CDR1 MNHEY and CDR2 SVGEGT. The DNA for the CDR3 is TGTGCCAGCAGTTCCCACCCGGGTACGCAGTATTTT. It codes for CASSSHPGTQYF.

CDR3 nucleotides: TGCGCCAGCAGTTCCGGGACCAACTCCTACAATGAGCAGTTCTTC. This sequence encodes CASSSGTNSYNEQFF. The V call is TRBV5-1, the J call TRBJ2-1; D may be TRBD1 or TRBD2 (5 bases each). Trimming took off 5 bases at V and 0 bases at J, with 12 bases between the two ends. Germline CDR1 SGHRS, CDR2 YFSETQ. This CDR3 is built from 15 residues.